This T cell receptor beta chain appears in the sequencing data of a study of tumor-infiltrating lymphocytes in primary liver carcinoma. Study-level results: Relative to blood, tumors carried a significantly larger fraction of the repertoire in their top 250 clones (p = 0.039).

A note on this clonotype: The target antigen is unknown. At one of its ends the junction is not consistent with the germline gene, which may arise from a read error.

The study co-extracted DNA and RNA from about 19-30 mg of unsorted bulk tissue. Each of the tumor samples contained in excess of 80% viable tumor cells. Total RNA (roughly 530 ng) served as template for TCR beta cDNA synthesis primed by a constant-region primer. Libraries for TCR beta were built through three nested multiplex PCR rounds, which together made up a slightly modified ARM-PCR procedure. TRBV1-TRBV30 forward primers paired with a C-beta reverse primer drove the first two PCR rounds, around 10 cycles each. In TCRdb, the multiplex PCR reads were re-called with MiXCR into one record per CDR3 protein. The sample contains 100,000 or so distinct CDR3 sequences, around 73% of which appear only once. The CDR3 consists of 14 residues. The germline CDR1 and CDR2 sequences are SEHNR and FQNEAQ (reference sequence).

The sample consisted of liver tumor tissue from sampling region 2. Subset defined: tumor region T2, inferior pole. The clonotype comes from an older woman with primary liver carcinoma and hepatitis B virus infection. This chain joins TRBV7-9 and TRBJ1-1, with 7 bases identical to TRBD1. CDR3 DNA sequence: TGTGCCAGCGGCTTAGGGACAGCTGGCACTGAAGCTTTCTTT. Amino acids: CASGLGTAGTEAFF.